The sequence of this T cell receptor (beta chain) was determined in a study of T cell responses to AZD1222 COVID-19 vaccine. TCRdb keeps only in-frame clones here, not all; method: immunoSEQ multiplex PCR. The repertoire holds about 140,000 clones, with around 90% as singletons. Findings and limits, study-wide: As reported, nearly half of all spike-specific TCRs target variant regions that are unmutated. The sample set comprised mostly white British donors with more females, and clonal diversity was possibly underestimated. Sampled repertoires all dated from after the peak T cell response.

Worth noting for this clone: The antigen is unknown.

Between the trimmed V and J ends, which lost 5 bases and 4 bases, there was a span of 16 bases. CDR3 length: 15 amino acids. From germline, CDR1 is LNHNV and CDR2 YYDKDF (reference sequence). The V gene is TRBV15, the J gene TRBJ2-3, with D tentatively TRBD1 (5 bases). The specimen comprised peripheral blood, sampled 28 days after the second AZD1222 dose. The receptor's source is an adult who received the AZD1222 COVID-19 vaccine. The CDR3 DNA reads TGTGCCACCAGCTTTCGGCAGGGTGGGGCAGATACGCAGTATTTT. It encodes CATSFRQGGADTQYF.